This TCR beta chain came from a study of Graves' ophthalmopathy and Graves' hyperthyroidism. The study amplified TCR beta CDR3 regions using RNA transcripts. HTBI primers served in a first-round RT-PCR, which a second-round multiplex PCR followed. One entry per CDR3 protein results from TCRdb running MiXCR on the multiplex PCR reads. Counted here are 230,000 or so distinct CDR3 sequences, around 50% occurring once; the ten biggest clones make up roughly 50%. From fresh peripheral blood, over 9 ml in volume, the PBMCs were obtained. This clonotype was recorded at least ten times. This CDR3 has 12 amino acids. Trimming took off 3 bases at V and 2 bases at J, with 4 bases between the two ends. Germline-derived CDR1 and CDR2 are SNHLY and FYNNEI.

V is TRBV2 and J is TRBJ1-2; D is uncertain. This clonotype was sampled from an adult man with Graves' ophthalmopathy. Specimen: peripheral blood. The CDR3 protein is CASSDTNYGYTF. CDR3 in DNA: TGTGCCAGCAGTGACACCAACTATGGCTACACCTTC. Looking up the rest from reference TRBV2 and TRBJ1-2 gives the full variable domain: EPEVTQTPSHQVTQMGQEVILRCVPISNHLYFYWYRQILGQKVEFLVSFYNNEISEKSEIFDDQFSVERPDGSNFTLKIRSTKLEDSAMYFCASSDTNYGYTFGSGTRLTVV.